This T cell receptor (beta chain) was sequenced for a study of T-cell memory formation after mild COVID-19. About the study: Largely donor-specific TCR clusters were found. Study results and caveats: SARS-CoV-2 specificity was not confirmed for second-wave clones peaking on day 37.

The TCR alpha and TCR beta cDNA libraries, bearing sample barcodes and UMIs, were generated by 5'RACE using constant-segment primers. TCRdb redid the calling of the 5' RACE reads with MiXCR, one entry per CDR3 protein. The sample contains more than 250,000 distinct CDR3 sequences, 16% of which appear only once. The sample holds a few counts of this clonotype. What it binds is unknown. The material sequenced was PBMCs or a T cell subset sorted from them (not recorded which). The TCR comes from a man between 18 and 35 years old who had mild COVID-19 (a few samples of this study predate the infection). Cell type and time point are not known.

The CDR3 region is CASSEESSYEQYV. Here the CDR3 DNA reads TGTGCCAGCAGCGAAGAGTCATCCTACGAGCAGTACGTC. The rearrangement joins TRBV7-9 to TRBJ2-7; no clear D. Trimming left V 5 bases short and J 1 base short, with 9 bases between. Germline CDR1 reads SEHNR; CDR2 reads FQNEAQ (reference sequence). This CDR3 has 13 amino acids.